The source of this T cell receptor (beta chain) is a study of identifying expanded T cells in peripheral blood. Collection occurred without any documented infections or immune events in donors. Study-level results: Variance in clone template counts between roughly two-week samples significantly increased with total template count across all healthy donors. Differentially abundant clones: about 1.2 between replicates, approximately 15 at around 14 days, around 19 at four.

As concerns this clone: What it recognizes is unknown.

Method: immunoSEQ multiplex PCR; TCRdb's copy keeps in-frame clones and lacks some. The sample comprises tens of thousands of clones, 88% of which are singletons, and under 6% rests with the top ten. CDR3 length: 14 amino acids. With 8 bases clipped from V and 6 bases from J, the junction kept 6 bases outside the gene matches. Germline V gene lookup returns CDR1 MNHEY and CDR2 SMNVEV (reference sequence). This receptor was identified in a person aged 18 to 75 in good health. Material: blood. The genes are TRBV27 and TRBJ1-6; 8 nucleotides agree with TRBD1. The CDR3 nucleotides are TGTGCCAGCTCTTACGACAGGGGTAATTCACCCCTCCACTTT. It encodes CASSYDRGNSPLHF.